The 21 T cell receptor beta chains listed next were all sequenced from one sample in a study of CD8+ T cells in alopecia areata. RNA, once extracted, was reverse transcribed into cDNA for use as the sequencing template. TCRdb's table, derived via immunoSEQ multiplex PCR, lists solely in-frame clones and lacks some. The repertoire consists of more than 150,000 clones, with roughly three fifths occurring once and the leading ten covering approximately 3.5%. Treatment meaning: oral pan-JAK inhibitor, 5-10 mg twice daily. Sequencing used CD4+ T cells sorted from blood, obtained at week 4, from a patient treated with tofacitinib. The source is a human donor with alopecia areata.

This clone was picked up a small number of times. The chain recombines TRBV9 with TRBJ1-2; D gene ambiguous. CDR3 size: 13 residues. V lost 4 bases and J lost 4, with 11 bases in between. The germline gives CDR1 SGDLS, CDR2 YYNGEE. As DNA, the CDR3 is TGTGCCAGCAGCCTCTTGGGATCCTATGGCTACACCTTC. Amino acids: CASSLLGSYGYTF.

This chain joins TRBV27 and TRBJ2-5; D is uncertain. The CDR3 totals 14 residues. With 5 bases removed from V and 5 bases from J, the gap between germline ends came to 15 bases. Per the germline V gene, CDR1 is MNHEY and CDR2 is SMNVEV (reference sequence). CDR3 DNA: TGTGCCAGCAGTCCTCTGACTCTCCGTGAGACCCAGTACTTC. This sequence encodes CASSPLTLRETQYF.

This rearrangement joins TRBV2 to TRBJ2-7, with TRBD2 identical over 15 bases. In germline, CDR1 is SNHLY, CDR2 FYNNEI. V shed 5 bases and J 3 bases; nucleotides not matched to a gene: 2. The CDR3 covers 15 residues. The CDR3 here is CASSRGLAGGYEQYF. Here the CDR3 DNA reads TGTGCCAGCAGTAGGGGACTAGCGGGGGGCTACGAGCAGTACTTC. Supplemented by reference TRBV2 and TRBJ2-7, the full variable domain reads EPEVTQTPSHQVTQMGQEVILRCVPISNHLYFYWYRQILGQKVEFLVSFYNNEISEKSEIFDDQFSVERPDGSNFTLKIRSTKLEDSAMYFCASSRGLAGGYEQYFGPGTRLTVT.

A note on this clone: The identical CDR3 is also encoded by other nucleotide sequences in the sample. The chain has TRBV30 and TRBJ2-6, with a weak D call TRBD1 (5 bases). CDR3 length: 14 amino acids. V gave up 2 bases and J gave up 1 base, with 6 bases separating them. Per germline, CDR1 GTSNPN and CDR2 SVGIG (reference sequence). The CDR3 is CAWSKGSGANVLTF. Written as DNA, the CDR3 is TGTGCCTGGAGTAAGGGGTCTGGGGCCAACGTCCTGACTTTC.

V gene TRBV30 combines with J gene TRBJ2-1, with 8 nucleotides matching TRBD2. The J segment lost 3 bases and the V segment lost 0 bases, leaving 10 bases of the junction unmatched. This CDR3 spans 17 amino acids. Germline V gives CDR1 GTSNPN, CDR2 SVGIG (reference sequence). The CDR3 region is CAWSVSSGGGIYNEQFF. CDR3 DNA: TGTGCCTGGAGTGTATCCAGCGGGGGCGGTATCTACAATGAGCAGTTCTTC.

The rearrangement joins TRBV30 to TRBJ2-1; D perhaps matches TRBD1 (6 bases). The CDR3 totals 10 residues. Germline V gives CDR1 GTSNPN, CDR2 SVGIG (reference sequence). V was shortened by 3 bases and J by 12 bases, with 9 bases between the two germline ends. The CDR3 here is CAWRDRRQFF. CDR3 coding DNA: TGTGCCTGGAGGGACAGAAGGCAGTTCTTC.

This sequence joins TRBV6-1 and TRBJ2-2, with TRBD1 as a possible D gene (5 bases). This CDR3 is built from 13 residues. V was trimmed by 6 bases and J by 8 bases, leaving 13 bases between them. Germline assignment: CDR1 MNHNS and CDR2 SASEGT. CDR3 DNA sequence: TGTGCCAGCAGCCACCAGGGCAATGGGGAGCTGTTTTTT. Residues: CASSHQGNGELFF.

To note about this clone: In the same sample, other DNA sequences code for this CDR3. The V gene is TRBV30, the J gene TRBJ2-7; D is unclear. Germline lookup yields CDR1 GTSNPN and CDR2 SVGIG (reference sequence). V dropped 0 bases and J dropped 5 bases, with 5 bases sitting between them. This CDR3 comprises 11 residues. The CDR3 region is CAWSVRDEQYF. The CDR3 coding sequence is TGTGCCTGGAGTGTACGGGACGAGCAGTACTTC.

The chain is built from TRBV29-1 and TRBJ1-4, with D possibly TRBD1 on 6 matching bases. Trimming pared 7 bases from V and 4 bases from J, leaving 13 bases between. Germline V gene lookup returns CDR1 SQVTM and CDR2 ANQGSEA. This CDR3 has 13 residues. The CDR3 is CSAGGRDNEKLFF. In nucleotides, the CDR3 is TGCAGCGCTGGGGGCAGAGATAATGAAAAACTGTTTTTT.

J is TRBJ2-5 and V is TRBV7-9, with D hard to call. The CDR3 is 13 amino acids. Per germline, CDR1 SEHNR and CDR2 FQNEAQ (reference sequence). V lost 6 bases to trimming and J lost 5 bases, with 13 bases between them. Here the CDR3 reads CASRPPMRETQYF. CDR3 nucleotide sequence: TGTGCCAGCAGGCCACCGATGCGGGAGACCCAGTACTTC.

Details on this clone: This same CDR3 is encoded by further DNA sequences in the sample. The rearrangement joins TRBV30 to TRBJ1-1; D not resolved. The CDR3 runs 13 residues. Germline values: CDR1 GTSNPN, CDR2 SVGIG (reference sequence). V lost 1 base and J lost 1, with 7 bases in between. The CDR3 DNA follows: TGTGCCTGGAGTGGAACAGAGAACACTGAAGCTTTCTTT. Translation gives CAWSGTENTEAFF.

This clone has a count of ten or more. The rearrangement joins TRBV2 to TRBJ1-2, with D uncertain. The CDR3 loop spans 10 amino acids. Germline assignment: CDR1 SNHLY and CDR2 FYNNEI. Trimming pared 3 bases from V and 8 bases from J, leaving 4 bases between. The CDR3 reads CASSDGGYTF. Written as DNA, the CDR3 is TGTGCCAGCAGTGACGGAGGCTACACCTTC.

The chain uses TRBV2 and TRBJ2-5; 7 bases are a match to TRBD1. There are 13 residues in the CDR3. After removal of 9 bases from V and 2 bases from J, the junction contained 6 bases not matched to a gene. The germline gives CDR1 SNHLY, CDR2 FYNNEI. CDR3 bases: TGTGCCAGTAGTCGGGACAGACAAGAGACCCAGTACTTC. It is translated as CASSRDRQETQYF.

This chain links TRBV19 with TRBJ1-3; D is undetermined. Germline V gives CDR1 LNHDA, CDR2 SQIVND (reference sequence). CDR3 length: 15 amino acids. The ends were cut back, 6 bases at V and 2 bases at J, with 14 bases in the middle. For the CDR3, the DNA is TGTGCCAGTAGCACGGACTATATGACTGGAAACACCATATATTTT. It codes for CASSTDYMTGNTIYF.

The J gene is TRBJ1-6, the V gene TRBV2; 9 bases map to TRBD1. This CDR3 comprises 14 residues. J lost 7 bases, V lost 8 bases, and 6 bases had no gene match. Germline assignment: CDR1 SNHLY and CDR2 FYNNEI. In DNA, the CDR3 is TGTGCCAGCGGGGGAGACAGGGGGAATTCACCCCTCCACTTT. Translation: CASGGDRGNSPLHF.

The sample holds one count of this clone. The V gene is TRBV30, the J gene TRBJ1-1; D gene uncertain. Deletions cut 3 bases from V and 8 bases from J, with 10 bases between. The CDR3 length is 11 residues. Germline V CDR1 and CDR2: GTSNPN, SVGIG (reference sequence). CDR3 DNA: TGTGCCTGGAGGACTGGTCAGGAAGCTTTCTTT. Its translation: CAWRTGQEAFF. Together with reference TRBV30 and TRBJ1-1, the CDR3 gives the full variable domain: SQTIHQWPATLVQPVGSPLSLECTVEGTSNPNLYWYRQAAGRGLQLLFYSVGIGQISSEVPQNLSASRPQDRQFILSSKKLLLSDSGFYLCAWRTGQEAFFGQGTRLTVV.

Notes on this clone: A much larger clone lies a single base off, so this may be a read error. The chain is built from TRBV5-4 and TRBJ1-1; no firm D call. V lost 0 bases, J lost 0 bases, and 3 bases lay in between. This CDR3 contains 13 residues. Per germline, CDR1 SGHNT and CDR2 YYREEE (reference sequence). As DNA, the CDR3 is TGTGCCAGCAGCTTGGGGTTGAACACTGAAGCTTTCTTT. Protein sequence: CASSLGLNTEAFF.

The gene calls are TRBV29-1 and TRBJ2-3; the D is unclear. Germline V gene data show CDR1 as SQVTM and CDR2 as ANQGSEA. This CDR3 contains 10 residues. Trimming removed 6 bases at V and 2 bases at J, with 3 bases between. CDR3 DNA: TGCAGCGTCCACACAGATACGCAGTATTTT. It encodes CSVHTDTQYF.

The chain carries TRBV6-1 and TRBJ1-1, with D tentatively TRBD1 (6 bases). V lost 6 bases and J lost 3, with 14 bases in between. The germline V gene has CDR1 MNHNS and CDR2 SASEGT. This CDR3 comprises 14 residues. The CDR3 region is CASSRSTGYTEAFF. The CDR3 DNA reads as TGTGCCAGCAGCCGTAGCACAGGGTACACTGAAGCTTTCTTT.

The sample holds a few counts of this clone. The gene calls are TRBV28 and TRBJ2-4; D is uncertain. CDR3 length: 10 residues. V lost 7 bases, J lost 8 bases, and 6 bases lay in between. Germline V gene data show CDR1 as MDHEN and CDR2 as SYDVKM. The CDR3 nucleotides read TGTGCCAGCACGATAGACATTCAGTACTTC. This codes for CASTIDIQYF.

The V gene is TRBV4-3, the J gene TRBJ2-5; D possibly corresponds to TRBD1 (5 bases). Trimming left V 3 bases short and J 5 bases short, with 10 bases between. Per the germline V gene, CDR1 is LGHNA and CDR2 is YSLEER. This CDR3 has 13 amino acids. CDR3 loop: CASSQRQRETQYF. The CDR3 DNA is TGCGCCAGCAGCCAGAGACAGAGGGAGACCCAGTACTTC.